The source of this T cell receptor beta chain is a study of blood T cell repertoires in COVID-19 (dated by TCRdb to 2020 to 2021). Context from the whole study: Samples covering the acute and convalescent phases of COVID-19 were provided by collaborators in the United States, Italy and Spain. The prospective study material was composed of cDNA or gDNA derived from T cells, B-cell-depleted T cells, or PBMCs. Subjects who had been exposed to COVID-19, were actively infected with it, or had recovered from it provided the deeply sampled blood TCRbeta repertoires that made up the dataset. The repertoires were made available in a free public database intended to serve as a resource for research on the immune response to SARS-CoV-2. The samples were drawn from two sources: the first 160 participants of the ongoing ImmuneRACE study, and over 1,000 subjects contributed by 6 global collaborators. The sample metadata nearly always contained a de-identified subject ID, COVID-19 status, age in years and sex. Where available, HLA class I and class II types were taken from metadata supplied by the sample provider and were not determined by assay-based typing.

Beyond this particular receptor, the publication reports: The quantity of clinical and demographic metadata differed by source and by participant and was supplied without curation.

Each collaborating institution followed its own protocols to collect whole blood in K2EDTA tubes. For TCRbeta analysis, collaborator samples were shipped as frozen whole blood, as isolated PBMCs, or as DNA extracted from either sample type. TCRbeta CDR3 regions were amplified from genomic DNA using the immunoSEQ Assay, a bias-controlled multiplex PCR. The study's own analysis went as follows. Within the assay, amplification of reference gene primers was used to estimate how many nucleated cells each sample contained. To quantify the absolute abundance of each unique TCRbeta CDR3 rearrangement, sequence reads were collapsed and filtered. Productive Simpson clonality was computed per sample as the square root of Simpson's diversity index over productive rearrangements. In its TCRdb copy, this immuneACCESS table keeps in-frame sequences only and misses some clones. Where compared with another copy, unresolved V genes explain less than half of these, and the others have no known cause. V and J calls and clone size are as listed in that table; D and trimming were resolved from the DNA. For this sample there are about 85,000 clones; around 80% appear just once. Around 13% of the sample rests with the top ten.

Only one count was recorded for this clone. Its antigen remains unidentified. Base qualities are not at hand, and no much larger clone is one base apart. Sequencing was done on a sample of peripheral blood. This clonotype was obtained from a human donor in a cohort sampled during active COVID-19.

The nucleotides are TGTGCCAGCAGAGAACAGGGGGCAAACTATGGCTACACCTTC. Its protein is CASREQGANYGYTF. The chain is encoded by TRBV11-2 joined to TRBJ1-2; 9 bases in between match TRBD1. Germline trimming amounts to 6 bases on V and 2 bases on J, with 4 as the count of junction bases outside the gene matches. The germline V gene encodes CDR1 SGHAT and CDR2 FQNNGV. Spanning cysteine to phenylalanine, the CDR3 consists of 14 amino acids. Just CDR3 DNA is preserved here, 42 bases in frame from base 1.